This T cell receptor (beta chain) was found in a study of regulatory T cells in long-lasting Graves disease. On the study more broadly: The study enrolled newly diagnosed Graves' patients on antithyroid drugs under 3 months. Whole-study results and caveats: Only a small sample size was used, which may have cut accuracy.

Building of the TCR beta libraries involved iRepertoire HTBI primers and Arm-PCR of CDR3 regions. TCRdb processed the multiplex PCR reads anew with MiXCR; each CDR3 protein has one entry. Among around 480,000 distinct CDR3 sequences, about 17% were seen once, and the ten largest hold over 9%. The time point: newly diagnosed GD, antithyroid drugs for less than 3 months. Following extraction of RNA from PBMCs, that RNA was used to make the TCR library. Concerning this clonotype itself: Antigen unknown.

Looked up from germline, CDR1 is DFQATT and CDR2 is SNEGSKA (reference sequence). This CDR3 is built from 14 residues. After removal of 3 bases from V and 5 bases from J, the junction contained 10 bases not matched to a gene. These data also formed part of another study, on T cells in Graves' hyperthyroidism and ophthalmopathy.

The sequencing used peripheral blood mononuclear cells (PBMCs), collected at new diagnosis, from a patient treated with antithyroid drugs. The genes are TRBV20-1 and TRBJ2-7, with 7 nucleotides matching TRBD2. The receptor was isolated from a man aged 40-50 years with Graves disease. The CDR3 loop is CSASLEGGSDEQYF. As DNA, the CDR3 is TGCAGTGCTAGTTTGGAGGGCGGGAGTGACGAGCAGTACTTC.